This T cell receptor (beta chain) was captured by sequencing in a study of T cell responses to AZD1222 COVID-19 vaccine. It was second doses at about 4 or about 12 weeks that were pooled. The study's findings and limits: Regions left unmutated in variants are reportedly the target of nearly half of spike-specific TCRs. Among the donors, most were white British and more were female, and clonal diversity was possibly underestimated. Across spike, vaccine-associated CD4 TCRs were found, dominant at 160-218 and 743-854.

Trimming removed 3 bases at V and 5 bases at J, with 10 bases between. This CDR3 is built from 14 residues. CDR1 LGHDT and CDR2 YNNKEL come from the germline V gene (reference sequence). This clone has just one count. Its antigen is unknown. Sequencing used immunoSEQ multiplex PCR; TCRdb keeps in-frame clones, though not all of them. The sample lists 150,000 to 180,000 clones, more than 90% occurring once. The TCR sequence derives from an adult who received the AZD1222 COVID-19 vaccine. The chain couples TRBV3-1 (or the pseudogene TRBV3-2) to TRBJ2-2, with D possibly being TRBD1 (5 bases). This specimen was peripheral blood, taken 28 days after the second AZD1222 dose. CDR3 coding DNA: TGTGCCAGCAGCCAGAAGGGGATAACCGGGGAGCTGTTTTTT. It translates to CASSQKGITGELFF.